Each of the 8 T cell receptor beta chains below was sequenced from the same sample in a study of T cells in women clearing cervical HPV infection. Sequenced by immunoSEQ multiplex PCR; TCRdb stores in-frame clones only, minus some. The sample table includes tens of thousands of clones. The sample comprised blood buffy coat. The receptor source for this set is a woman between 18 and 70 years old with a cervical HPV16 infection that either progressed to CIN3+ or cleared (not recorded which).

In regard to this clone: The junction differs from germline at one of its ends, possibly a read error. The read terminates 3 residues before the CDR3 end, so the remaining end is supplied by the germline J gene. The chain recombines TRBV20-1 with TRBJ2-7, with 9 bases matching TRBD2. CDR1 and CDR2 (germline): DFQATT, SNEGSKA (reference sequence). This CDR3 contains 14 residues. The covered CDR3 bases are TGCAGTGCGAGAGTAGCGGGGGTCTCCTACGAG. Protein sequence: CSARVAGVSYE. The full CDR3 protein reads CSARVAGVSYEQYF.

Concerning this clone itself: The DNA ends 3 residues before the CDR3 does, and the rest of the CDR3 is filled in from the germline J gene. The rearrangement joins TRBV10-3 to TRBJ2-5; 11 bases fit TRBD2. Germline V gene sequence: CDR1 ENHRY, CDR2 SYGVKD. V shed 5 bases, J shed 5 bases, and the junction held 7 bases outside the gene matches. The CDR3 extends over 15 amino acids. CDR3 loop: CAISSSGGREETQYF. The DNA read from the CDR3 is TGTGCCATCAGTTCTAGCGGGGGGCGAGAGGAGACC.

Of note for this clone: The CDR3 end falls 3 residues outside the read, so it is completed with the germline J gene. The chain is built from TRBV7-9 and TRBJ1-5; D is ambiguous. The germline gives CDR1 SEHNR, CDR2 FQNEAQ (reference sequence). The V end lost 3 bases, the J end lost 4 bases, and 4 bases lay between the germline ends. The CDR3 sequence is 12 residues long. CDR3 in amino acids: CASSFINQPQHF. CDR3 DNA, as far as it was read: TGTGCCAGCAGCTTCATTAATCAGCCC.

Notes on this clone: The CDR3 goes on 3 residues after the read ends, and that part is filled in from the germline J gene. The chain has TRBV2 and TRBJ2-1; no reliable D call. The CDR3 runs to 13 residues. Trimming took off 3 bases at V and 6 bases at J, with 9 bases between the two ends. The germline CDR1 and CDR2 sequences are SNHLY and FYNNEI. Incomplete CDR3 DNA: TGTGCCAGCAGTGAGGGCTCCGCCAATGAG. Translated, it gives CASSEGSANE. Given in full, the CDR3 is CASSEGSANEQFF.

Concerning this clone: The CDR3 goes on 3 residues after the read ends, and that part is filled in from the germline J gene. This chain connects TRBV20-1 to TRBJ2-1; perhaps TRBD1 as D (6 bases). Germline V lookup: CDR1 DFQATT, CDR2 SNEGSKA (reference sequence). CDR3 length: 13 residues. V shed 5 bases and J shed 5 bases, with 13 bases lying between them. The CDR3 reads CSAVWDTNNEQFF. CDR3 DNA, as far as it was read: TGCAGTGCTGTTTGGGACACTAACAATGAG.

Concerning this clone: Read data end 3 residues before the CDR3 end; the end is taken from the germline J gene. V gene TRBV6-1 combines with J gene TRBJ1-6; maybe TRBD1 (5 bases). CDR3 length equals 15 residues. Germline values: CDR1 MNHNS, CDR2 SASEGT. V was shortened by 5 bases and J by 0 bases, with 8 bases between the two germline ends. CDR3 region: CASSKDSSYNSPLHF. The sequenced part of the CDR3 DNA is TGTGCCAGCAGTAAAGACAGCTCCTATAATTCACCC.

About this clone itself: The read stops 3 residues short of the end of the CDR3; the missing end is completed from the germline J gene. The chain recombines TRBV7-2 with TRBJ2-2, with TRBD1 identical over 7 bases. CDR3 size: 15 residues. V lost 5 bases to trimming and J lost 2 bases; unmatched junction nucleotides: 5. The germline V gene has CDR1 SGHTA and CDR2 FQGNSA. Partial CDR3 DNA: TGTGCCAGCAGCCTGGGACAGATAAACACCGGGGAG. Residues: CASSLGQINTGE. The full CDR3 protein reads CASSLGQINTGELFF.

A remark on this clone: The CDR3 end is not reached by the read, which stops 3 residues before it; the germline J gene fills it in. V usage is TRBV28 and J usage is TRBJ2-4; tentative D call: TRBD2 (6 bases). Trimming took off 3 bases at V and 5 bases at J, with 11 bases between the two ends. The CDR3 sequence is 14 residues long. Germline V gives CDR1 MDHEN, CDR2 SYDVKM. CDR3 in amino acids: CASSLTGVQNIQYF. The CDR3 DNA, read in part, is TGTGCCAGCAGTTTGACGGGGGTCCAAAACATT.